This T cell receptor (beta chain) was observed in a study of blood T cell repertoires in COVID-19. The overall study: There were acute and convalescent COVID-19 samples, and they came from the United States, Italy and Spain.

CDR3 length: 17 residues. Trimming took 2 bases from V and 8 from J; bases not matched to a gene: 15. Germline V gene data show CDR1 as LNHDA and CDR2 as SQIVND (reference sequence). There are a few counts of this clone. Authors' processing steps: Estimated nucleated cell counts came from reference gene primer amplification. Sequencing was performed with immunoSEQ multiplex PCR; in TCRdb, only in-frame clones are kept and a portion is missing. V, J and clone size are those of that table, while D and trimming were read from the DNA. Here the sample spans roughly 180,000 clones, roughly 90% being singletons.

Material for sequencing was peripheral blood. The rearrangement joins TRBV19 to TRBJ2-1, with 7 positions matching TRBD2. This sequence was found in a man between 65 and 80 years old with active or convalescent COVID-19. CDR3 sequence (DNA): TGTGCCAGTAGTATAAGCGGGGCGGCGGGCAATTTCTATGAGCAGTTCTTC. This encodes CASSISGAAGNFYEQFF.